The rows below give T cell receptor beta chains drawn from one sample of a study of cytomegalovirus exposure and HLA in healthy donors. The protocol was immunoSEQ multiplex PCR, while the TCRdb copy is restricted to in-frame clones and leaves out a portion. The sample holds 120,000 to 150,000 clones, more than 75% seen once. The specimen sequenced was PBMCs. The receptors were sampled from a woman between 40 and 50 years old in good health and CMV-seropositive. Each CDR3 is given with its conserved first and last residue. D genes are given only for firm matches. Clone size, where shown, is once, few, many, or a class for clones that have expanded.

J gene: TRBJ2-1; clone size: .; V gene: TRBV4-1; D gene: .; CDR3 DNA: TGCGCCAGCAGCCAGCCGGCGGGATCCTACAATGAGCAGTTCTTC; CDR3 protein: CASSQPAGSYNEQFF
J gene: TRBJ2-5; clone size: .; V gene: TRBV29-1; D gene: TRBD2; CDR3 DNA: TGCAGCGTTAACGGGAGGGGGGGCCAAGAGACCCAGTACTTC; CDR3 protein: CSVNGRGGQETQYF
J gene: TRBJ1-1; clone size: .; V gene: TRBV5-1; D gene: TRBD1; CDR3 DNA: TGCGCCAGCAGCACAGGACAGGGGAGGACTGAAGCTTTCTTT; CDR3 protein: CASSTGQGRTEAFF
J gene: TRBJ2-7; clone size: few; V gene: TRBV10-3; D gene: .; CDR3 DNA: TGTGCCATCAGGCGACAGGCTTTAACCTACGAGCAGTACTTC; CDR3 protein: CAIRRQALTYEQYF
J gene: TRBJ1-5; clone size: .; V gene: TRBV6-1; D gene: TRBD1; CDR3 DNA: TGTGCCAGCAGTGAAGAGGTCAGGGGGGTTCAGCCCCAGCATTTT; CDR3 protein: CASSEEVRGVQPQHF
J gene: TRBJ2-3; clone size: .; V gene: TRBV5-4; D gene: .; CDR3 DNA: TGTGCCAGCAGCCAGAGGACGGGGAGCACAGATACGCAGTATTTT; CDR3 protein: CASSQRTGSTDTQYF
J gene: TRBJ1-6; clone size: .; V gene: TRBV27; D gene: .; CDR3 DNA: TGTGCCAGCAGACCGTTGACAGGCTCCTATAATTCACCCCTCCACTTT; CDR3 protein: CASRPLTGSYNSPLHF
J gene: TRBJ2-5; clone size: .; V gene: TRBV23-1; D gene: TRBD1; CDR3 DNA: TGCGCCAGCAGTCAGTCCCCGGGTGGGACAGGGGGCGGAGAGACCCAGTACTTC; CDR3 protein: CASSQSPGGTGGGETQYF
J gene: TRBJ1-2; clone size: .; V gene: TRBV14; D gene: TRBD1; CDR3 DNA: TGTGCCAGCAGCCAACCACAAGGGACAGGGGCAGTAGGCTACACCTTC; CDR3 protein: CASSQPQGTGAVGYTF
J gene: TRBJ1-1; clone size: .; V gene: TRBV13; D gene: .; CDR3 DNA: TGTGCCAGCAGCCCCCAGGGTACTGAAGCTTTCTTT; CDR3 protein: CASSPQGTEAFF
J gene: TRBJ1-1; clone size: .; V gene: TRBV27; D gene: .; CDR3 DNA: TGTGCCAGCAGTGTAAAAAGGGGTACTGAAGCTTTCTTT; CDR3 protein: CASSVKRGTEAFF
J gene: TRBJ2-7; clone size: .; V gene: TRBV5-5; D gene: TRBD1; CDR3 DNA: TGTGCCAGCAGCTTGCCGGGACAGCTCTACGAGCAGTACTTC; CDR3 protein: CASSLPGQLYEQYF
J gene: TRBJ2-5; clone size: .; V gene: TRBV29-1; D gene: .; CDR3 DNA: TGCAGCGTCGGACTACAACAAGAGACCCAGTACTTC; CDR3 protein: CSVGLQQETQYF
J gene: TRBJ1-1; clone size: .; V gene: TRBV28; D gene: .; CDR3 DNA: TGTGCCAGCTGGGGCTGGGCTGCGAGTGAAGCTTTCTTT; CDR3 protein: CASWGWAASEAFF
J gene: TRBJ2-7; clone size: few; V gene: TRBV29-1; D gene: TRBD2; CDR3 DNA: TGCAGCGTTGGGCTAGCGGTGACCTACGAGCAGTACTTC; CDR3 protein: CSVGLAVTYEQYF
J gene: TRBJ2-7; clone size: .; V gene: TRBV5-6; D gene: .; CDR3 DNA: TGTGCCAGCAGGCGGGGAGGGGGGGGGTACGAGCAGTACTTC; CDR3 protein: CASRRGGGGYEQYF
J gene: TRBJ2-5; clone size: .; V gene: TRBV10-1; D gene: .; CDR3 DNA: TGCGCCAGCAGTGAGCTATCTAGCGTGGAGACCCAGTACTTC; CDR3 protein: CASSELSSVETQYF
J gene: TRBJ2-1; clone size: .; V gene: TRBV7-3; D gene: TRBD1; CDR3 DNA: TGTGCCAGCAGCCCCGACAGGGCGGGTGAGCAGTTCTTC; CDR3 protein: CASSPDRAGEQFF
J gene: TRBJ1-5; clone size: .; V gene: TRBV19; D gene: .; CDR3 DNA: TGTGCCAGGCCCCCCCCACGTGAGAGGGAGAATAGCAATCAGCCCCAGCATTTT; CDR3 protein: CARPPPRERENSNQPQHF
J gene: TRBJ2-7; clone size: .; V gene: TRBV29-1; D gene: TRBD1; CDR3 DNA: TGCAGCGCACTGACAGGGAACTCCTACGAGCAGTACTTC; CDR3 protein: CSALTGNSYEQYF
J gene: TRBJ2-2; clone size: .; V gene: TRBV28; D gene: .; CDR3 DNA: TGTGCCAGCAGTTTACAAAACACCGGGGAGCTGTTTTTT; CDR3 protein: CASSLQNTGELFF
J gene: TRBJ1-4; clone size: .; V gene: TRBV11-3; D gene: .; CDR3 DNA: TGTGCCAGCAGCTTGGGAGAGGGAACTAATGAAAAACTGTTTTTT; CDR3 protein: CASSLGEGTNEKLFF
J gene: TRBJ2-1; clone size: .; V gene: TRBV5-4; D gene: .; CDR3 DNA: TGTGCCAGCAGCCGAAGTGCGTCGGGTCTGGATGAGCAGTTCTTC; CDR3 protein: CASSRSASGLDEQFF
J gene: TRBJ2-3; clone size: once; V gene: TRBV9; D gene: .; CDR3 DNA: TGTGCCAGCAGCGTATCAGACCACACTTGGGACTTCACAGATACGCAGTATTTT; CDR3 protein: CASSVSDHTWDFTDTQYF
J gene: TRBJ2-7; clone size: .; V gene: TRBV7-6; D gene: TRBD2; CDR3 DNA: TGTGCCAGCAGCTTAGGCGGGGGATATGACTACGAGCAGTACTTC; CDR3 protein: CASSLGGGYDYEQYF
J gene: TRBJ2-1; clone size: .; V gene: TRBV28; D gene: TRBD2; CDR3 DNA: TGTGCCAGCAGTTTGACTAGCGGGAGGGGCCATGAGCAGTTCTTC; CDR3 protein: CASSLTSGRGHEQFF
J gene: TRBJ2-7; clone size: few; V gene: TRBV2; D gene: .; CDR3 DNA: TGTGCCAGCAGTCCCCAGGAAGAGCAGTACTTC; CDR3 protein: CASSPQEEQYF
J gene: TRBJ2-7; clone size: .; V gene: TRBV10-2; D gene: .; CDR3 DNA: TGCGCCAGCAGCTACGTTGGTGACGAGCAGTACTTC; CDR3 protein: CASSYVGDEQYF
J gene: TRBJ2-6; clone size: .; V gene: TRBV18; D gene: .; CDR3 DNA: TGTGCCAGCTCTCCCCGACAGTCCTCTGGGGCCAACGTCCTGACTTTC; CDR3 protein: CASSPRQSSGANVLTF
J gene: TRBJ2-2; clone size: .; V gene: TRBV19; D gene: .; CDR3 DNA: TGTGCCAGTAGTCCCTCTCCAGTCCTTACCGGGGAGCTGTTTTTT; CDR3 protein: CASSPSPVLTGELFF
J gene: TRBJ2-5; clone size: .; V gene: TRBV10-3; D gene: .; CDR3 DNA: TGTGCCATCAGTGAACCCCGGGGAGCGGAGACCCAGTACTTC; CDR3 protein: CAISEPRGAETQYF
J gene: TRBJ1-1; clone size: .; V gene: TRBV7-9; D gene: TRBD1; CDR3 DNA: TGTGCCAGCAGCTTGACAGGGATGAACACTGAAGCTTTCTTT; CDR3 protein: CASSLTGMNTEAFF
J gene: TRBJ1-5; clone size: .; V gene: TRBV5-6; D gene: .; CDR3 DNA: TGTGCCAGCAGTTATAGCAATCAGCCCCAGCATTTT; CDR3 protein: CASSYSNQPQHF
J gene: TRBJ1-2; clone size: .; V gene: TRBV7-8; D gene: TRBD1; CDR3 DNA: TGTGCCAGCAGCTTAGAGGGGGCGACCTATGGCTACACCTTC; CDR3 protein: CASSLEGATYGYTF
J gene: TRBJ2-7; clone size: few; V gene: TRBV7-3; D gene: .; CDR3 DNA: TGTGCCAGCAGCGTGGGGCCCCAATACGAGCAGTACTTC; CDR3 protein: CASSVGPQYEQYF
J gene: TRBJ1-1; clone size: .; V gene: TRBV10-1; D gene: .; CDR3 DNA: TGCGCCAGCAAACCGACGACAGGCATTATGAACACTGAAGCTTTCTTT; CDR3 protein: CASKPTTGIMNTEAFF
J gene: TRBJ2-5; clone size: .; V gene: TRBV5-6; D gene: TRBD1; CDR3 DNA: TGTGCCAGCAGCCCTTTCGGGACAGGGGCCACAGAGACCCAGTACTTC; CDR3 protein: CASSPFGTGATETQYF
J gene: TRBJ2-1; clone size: .; V gene: TRBV7-9; D gene: TRBD2; CDR3 DNA: TGTGCCAGCAGGGGCCCTAGCGGGAGCTCCTACAATGAGCAGTTCTTC; CDR3 protein: CASRGPSGSSYNEQFF
J gene: TRBJ1-1; clone size: .; V gene: TRBV7-8; D gene: .; CDR3 DNA: TGTGCCAGCAGCTTATACACCAACACTGAAGCTTTCTTT; CDR3 protein: CASSLYTNTEAFF
J gene: TRBJ2-1; clone size: .; V gene: TRBV5-1; D gene: TRBD2; CDR3 DNA: TGCGCCAGCAGAACAGCGGGAGTGTCTTTCAATGAGCAGTTCTTC; CDR3 protein: CASRTAGVSFNEQFF
J gene: TRBJ2-7; clone size: .; V gene: TRBV5-1; D gene: TRBD2; CDR3 DNA: TGCGCCAGCAGCCCGGGACTAGCGAGTGGCGAGCAGTACTTC; CDR3 protein: CASSPGLASGEQYF
J gene: TRBJ2-7; clone size: .; V gene: TRBV19; D gene: TRBD1; CDR3 DNA: TGTGCCAGTAGTCCCCCAGAATCAGGGGGCCCCTACGAGCAGTACTTC; CDR3 protein: CASSPPESGGPYEQYF
J gene: TRBJ1-1; clone size: .; V gene: TRBV10-3; D gene: .; CDR3 DNA: TGTGCCATCAGTGAGTCGGAGAGTCGGGGGGATGAAGCTTTCTTT; CDR3 protein: CAISESESRGDEAFF
J gene: TRBJ2-5; clone size: .; V gene: TRBV4-2; D gene: .; CDR3 DNA: TGTGCCAGCAGCCAAGATTCCCCCTTGAGGGAGTTAGGAGAGACCCAGTACTTC; CDR3 protein: CASSQDSPLRELGETQYF
J gene: TRBJ1-5; clone size: .; V gene: TRBV28; D gene: .; CDR3 DNA: TGTGCCAGCAGTTTTCTACAGGGAAATCAGCCCCAGCATTTT; CDR3 protein: CASSFLQGNQPQHF
J gene: TRBJ2-1; clone size: .; V gene: TRBV5-1; D gene: .; CDR3 DNA: TGCGCCAGCAGCATAGGGGGAAGCTCCTACAATGAGCAGTTCTTC; CDR3 protein: CASSIGGSSYNEQFF
J gene: TRBJ1-5; clone size: few; V gene: TRBV4-1; D gene: .; CDR3 DNA: TGCGCCAGCAGCCTCGAGCGGGCTACGCAGCCCCAGCATTTT; CDR3 protein: CASSLERATQPQHF
J gene: TRBJ1-5; clone size: .; V gene: TRBV6-1; D gene: TRBD1; CDR3 DNA: TGTGCCAGCAGTGGGCAGGGGGCCGGGCCCCAGCATTTT; CDR3 protein: CASSGQGAGPQHF
J gene: TRBJ2-7; clone size: .; V gene: TRBV2; D gene: .; CDR3 DNA: TGTGCCAGCAACTCACAGGCTGAGCAGTACTTC; CDR3 protein: CASNSQAEQYF